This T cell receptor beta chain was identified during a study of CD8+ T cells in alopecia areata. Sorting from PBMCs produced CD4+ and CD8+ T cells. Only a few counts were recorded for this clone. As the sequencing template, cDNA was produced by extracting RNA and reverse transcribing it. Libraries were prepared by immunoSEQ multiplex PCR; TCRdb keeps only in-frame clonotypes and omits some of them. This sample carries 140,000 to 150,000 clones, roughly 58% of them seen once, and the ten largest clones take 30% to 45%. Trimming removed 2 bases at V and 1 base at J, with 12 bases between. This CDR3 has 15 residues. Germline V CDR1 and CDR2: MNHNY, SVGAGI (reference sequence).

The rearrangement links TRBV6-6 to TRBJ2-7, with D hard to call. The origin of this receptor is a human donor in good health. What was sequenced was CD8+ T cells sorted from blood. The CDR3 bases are TGTGCCAGCAGTTACCTTCCAGGAACATCCTACGAGCAGTACTTC. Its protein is CASSYLPGTSYEQYF.